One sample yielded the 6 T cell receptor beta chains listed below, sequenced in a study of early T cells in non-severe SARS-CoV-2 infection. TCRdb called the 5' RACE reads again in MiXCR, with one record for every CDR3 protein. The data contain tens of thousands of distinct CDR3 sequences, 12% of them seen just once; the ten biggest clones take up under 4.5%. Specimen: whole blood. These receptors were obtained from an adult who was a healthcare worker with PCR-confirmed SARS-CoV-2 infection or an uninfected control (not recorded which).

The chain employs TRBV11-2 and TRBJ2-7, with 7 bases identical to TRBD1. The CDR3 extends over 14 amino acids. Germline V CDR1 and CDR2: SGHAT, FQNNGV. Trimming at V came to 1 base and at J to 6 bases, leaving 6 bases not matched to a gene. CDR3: CASSLGQGEGEQYF. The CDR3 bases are TGTGCCAGCAGCTTAGGACAGGGCGAAGGCGAGCAGTACTTC. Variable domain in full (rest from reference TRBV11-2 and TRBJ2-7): EAGVAQSPRYKIIEKRQSVAFWCNPISGHATLYWYQQILGQGPKLLIQFQNNGVVDDSQLPKDRFSAERLKGVDSTLKIQPAKLEDSAVYLCASSLGQGEGEQYFGPGTRLTVT.

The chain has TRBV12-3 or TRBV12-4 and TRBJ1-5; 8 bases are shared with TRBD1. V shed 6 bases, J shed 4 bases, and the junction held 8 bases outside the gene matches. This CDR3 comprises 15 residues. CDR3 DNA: TGTGCCAGCAGCTGGGGAAGACAGGGGAATCAGCCCCAGCATTTT. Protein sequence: CASSWGRQGNQPQHF.

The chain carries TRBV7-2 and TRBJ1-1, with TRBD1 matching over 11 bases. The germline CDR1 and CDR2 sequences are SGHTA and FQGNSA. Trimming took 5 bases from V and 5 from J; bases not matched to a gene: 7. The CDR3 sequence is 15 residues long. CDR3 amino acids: CASSRRGDRGTEAFF. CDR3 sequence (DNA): TGTGCCAGCAGCCGAAGGGGGGACAGGGGGACTGAAGCTTTCTTT.

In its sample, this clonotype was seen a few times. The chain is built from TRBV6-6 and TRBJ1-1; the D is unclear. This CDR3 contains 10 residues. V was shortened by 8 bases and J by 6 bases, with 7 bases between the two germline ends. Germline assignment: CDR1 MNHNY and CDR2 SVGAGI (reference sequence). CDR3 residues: CASLGSEAFF. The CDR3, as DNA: TGTGCCAGCTTGGGGTCTGAAGCTTTCTTT.

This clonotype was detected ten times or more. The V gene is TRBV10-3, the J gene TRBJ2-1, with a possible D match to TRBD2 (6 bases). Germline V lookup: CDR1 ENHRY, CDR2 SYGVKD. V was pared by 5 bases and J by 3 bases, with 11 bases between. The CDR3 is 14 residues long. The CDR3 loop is CAISPGGGYNEQFF. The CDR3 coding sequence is TGTGCCATCAGTCCCGGGGGTGGCTACAATGAGCAGTTCTTC.

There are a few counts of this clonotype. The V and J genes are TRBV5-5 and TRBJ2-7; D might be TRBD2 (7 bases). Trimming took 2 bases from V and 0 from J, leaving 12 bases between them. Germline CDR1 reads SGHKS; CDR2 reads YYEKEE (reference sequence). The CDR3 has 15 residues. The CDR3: CASSFGGTSSYEQYF. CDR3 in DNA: TGTGCCAGCAGCTTCGGGGGGACAAGCTCCTACGAGCAGTACTTC. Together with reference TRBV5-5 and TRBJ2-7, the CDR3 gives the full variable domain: DAGVTQSPTHLIKTRGQQVTLRCSPISGHKSVSWYQQVLGQGPQFIFQYYEKEERGRGNFPDRFSARQFPNYSSELNVNALLLGDSALYLCASSFGGTSSYEQYFGPGTRLTVT.